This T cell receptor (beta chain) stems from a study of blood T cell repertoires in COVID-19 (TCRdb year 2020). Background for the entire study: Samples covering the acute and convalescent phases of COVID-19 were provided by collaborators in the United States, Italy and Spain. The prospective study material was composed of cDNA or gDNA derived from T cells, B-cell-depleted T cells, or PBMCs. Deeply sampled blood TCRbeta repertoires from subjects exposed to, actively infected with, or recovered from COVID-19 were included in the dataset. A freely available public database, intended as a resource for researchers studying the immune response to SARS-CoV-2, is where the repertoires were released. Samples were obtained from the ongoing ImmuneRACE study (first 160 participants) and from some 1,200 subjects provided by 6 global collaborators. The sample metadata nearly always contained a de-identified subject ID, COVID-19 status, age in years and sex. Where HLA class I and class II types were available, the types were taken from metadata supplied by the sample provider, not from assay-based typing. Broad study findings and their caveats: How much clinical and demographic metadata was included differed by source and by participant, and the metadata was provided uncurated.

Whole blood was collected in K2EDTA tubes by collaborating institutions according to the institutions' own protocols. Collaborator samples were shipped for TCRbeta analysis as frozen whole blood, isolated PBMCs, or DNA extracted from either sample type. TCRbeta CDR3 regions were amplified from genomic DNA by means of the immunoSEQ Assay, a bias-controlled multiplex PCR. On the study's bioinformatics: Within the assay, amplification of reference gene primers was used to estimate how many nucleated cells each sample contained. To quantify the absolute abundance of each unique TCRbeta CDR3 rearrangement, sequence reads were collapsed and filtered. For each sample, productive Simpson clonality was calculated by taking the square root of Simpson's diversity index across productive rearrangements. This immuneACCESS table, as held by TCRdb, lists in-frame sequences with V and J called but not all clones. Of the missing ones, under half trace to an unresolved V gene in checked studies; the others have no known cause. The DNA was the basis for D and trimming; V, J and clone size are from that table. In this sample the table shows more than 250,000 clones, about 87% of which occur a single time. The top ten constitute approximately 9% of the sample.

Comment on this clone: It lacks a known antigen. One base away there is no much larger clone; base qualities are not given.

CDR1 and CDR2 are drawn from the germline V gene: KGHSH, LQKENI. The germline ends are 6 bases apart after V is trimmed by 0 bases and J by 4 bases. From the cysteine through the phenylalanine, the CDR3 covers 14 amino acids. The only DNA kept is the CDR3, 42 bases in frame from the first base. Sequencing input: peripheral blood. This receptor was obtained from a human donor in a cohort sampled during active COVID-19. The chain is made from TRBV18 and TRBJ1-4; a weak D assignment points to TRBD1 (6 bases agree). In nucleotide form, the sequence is TGTGCCAGCTCACCACCCAGGGGTAATGAAAAACTGTTTTTT. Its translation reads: CASSPPRGNEKLFF.